These T cell receptor beta chains were read from a single sample in a study of blood T cells in healthy people across ages. In TCRdb, the 5' RACE reads were re-called with MiXCR into one record per CDR3 protein. Among 580,000 or so distinct CDR3 sequences listed, roughly 48% were seen once. Sequencing was carried out using blood. These receptors were collected from a man at least 80 years old in good health. Both conserved end residues are part of each CDR3. A D gene is named only where the DNA matches it firmly. Clone size is given for some rows only: seen once, a few or many times, or a class if the clone is expanded.

cdr3_nt | cdr3_aa | j_call | v_call | clone_size | d_call
TGCAGTGCTAGAGCCGACAGGGGGCTACCGAACACTGAAGCTTTCTTT | CSARADRGLPNTEAFF | TRBJ1-1 | TRBV20-1 | - | TRBD1
TGTGCCAGCAGCTGGGGTTACAGGGGACGGACAGATACGCAGTATTTT | CASSWGYRGRTDTQYF | TRBJ2-3 | TRBV5-6 | once | TRBD1
TGTGCCAGCAGCCCCGGACTAGGCAACTACGAGCAGTACTTC | CASSPGLGNYEQYF | TRBJ2-7 | TRBV6-5 | many | TRBD2
TGTGCCAGCAGTCCACGGACTAGCGGGAGGTCGACCCAGTACTTC | CASSPRTSGRSTQYF | TRBJ2-5 | TRBV27 | - | TRBD2
TGTGCCAGCAGTCCATCCGGGACAGGGGGCTACGAGCAGTACTTC | CASSPSGTGGYEQYF | TRBJ2-7 | TRBV28 | few | TRBD1
TGTGCCAGCAGTTTCGGGGGGGGTAATCGCAATCAGCCCCAGCATTTT | CASSFGGGNRNQPQHF | TRBJ1-5 | TRBV12-3/TRBV12-4 | - | -
TGCAGTGCTAGAGATATGGAGGGGACTAGCGGATACTACGAGCAGTACTTC | CSARDMEGTSGYYEQYF | TRBJ2-7 | TRBV20-1 | - | TRBD2
TGTGCCAGCAGCCGCACAGGGGGGGTGGGCTACAATGAGCAGTTCTTC | CASSRTGGVGYNEQFF | TRBJ2-1 | TRBV3-1 | once | -
TGTGCCAGCAGCGTAGGGACGGAGGGTAAAGAGAGCGGGACCCAGTACTTC | CASSVGTEGKESGTQYF | TRBJ2-5 | TRBV9 | - | -
TGTGCCAGCAGGACACACCCTACTAGCGGAGTTTACGAGCAGTACTTC | CASRTHPTSGVYEQYF | TRBJ2-7 | TRBV6-2/TRBV6-3 | - | TRBD2
TGTGCCAGCAATAGTGCGGGCTCTGGGGCCAACGTCCTGACTTTC | CASNSAGSGANVLTF | TRBJ2-6 | TRBV6-6 | many | -
TGTGCCAGCAGCCCGTGGGCACTAGCGGGGAACACAGATACGCAGTATTTT | CASSPWALAGNTDTQYF | TRBJ2-3 | TRBV7-2 | - | TRBD2
TGTGCCAGCAGTTTTGGGTCGGGACAGGGACTCTCCTACGAGCAGTACTTC | CASSFGSGQGLSYEQYF | TRBJ2-7 | TRBV12-3/TRBV12-4 | few | TRBD1
TGTGCCAGCAGTTACTCGAGCAGCAATCAGCCCCAGCATTTT | CASSYSSSNQPQHF | TRBJ1-5 | TRBV6-5 | many | -
TGTGCCAGCAGCATATCCAGCAATAGCAATCAGCCCCAGCATTTT | CASSISSNSNQPQHF | TRBJ1-5 | TRBV6-6 | many | -
TGTGCCAGCAGCCCCCGTCCCTCCTACGAGCAGTACTTC | CASSPRPSYEQYF | TRBJ2-7 | TRBV9 | once | -
TGCAGTGCTACAGAGGGGGCCAACGTCCTGACTTTC | CSATEGANVLTF | TRBJ2-6 | TRBV20-1 | - | -
TGTGCCAGCAGCACCCGGGGGCTGAACACTGAAGCTTTCTTT | CASSTRGLNTEAFF | TRBJ1-1 | TRBV7-9 | - | -
TGTGCCAGCAGTTACACCCCGACCGGGGGTCAGCCCCAGCATTTT | CASSYTPTGGQPQHF | TRBJ1-5 | TRBV6-6 | many | -
TGCAGTGCTAGATTGTCGCTCCATGAGCAGTTCTTC | CSARLSLHEQFF | TRBJ2-1 | TRBV20-1 | once | -
TGTGCCACAGCCGTCAGGAGCACAGATGCGCAGTATTTT | CATAVRSTDAQYF | TRBJ2-3 | TRBV27 | - | -
TGTGCCTCAATATCCGTGGGACTAGCGGGTTCTGGGGCCAACGTCCTGACTTTC | CASISVGLAGSGANVLTF | TRBJ2-6 | TRBV2 | few | TRBD2
TGTGCCAGCAGCCGGGGGACAGGAAATGAGCAGTTCTTC | CASSRGTGNEQFF | TRBJ2-1 | TRBV3-1 | few | TRBD1
TGTGCCAGCAGTTCCTGGACAGGGGGAATCTATGGCTACACCTTC | CASSSWTGGIYGYTF | TRBJ1-2 | TRBV12-3/TRBV12-4 | - | TRBD1
TGTGCCAGCAGCCAAAAAAGTAGGTTTTACCAAGAGGCCCAGTACTTC | CASSQKSRFYQEAQYF | TRBJ2-5 | TRBV3-1 | - | -
TGTGCCATCAGTGTTGGCGGAAATTCACCCCTCCACTTT | CAISVGGNSPLHF | TRBJ1-6 | TRBV10-3 | - | -
TGTGCCAGCAGCCTCAAGACTAGCGGCCAGTACAATGAGCAGTTCTTC | CASSLKTSGQYNEQFF | TRBJ2-1 | TRBV9 | - | TRBD2
TGCAGTGCTAGTGGGAGGGGGCATCGTGACGAAAAACTGTTTTTT | CSASGRGHRDEKLFF | TRBJ1-4 | TRBV20-1 | - | TRBD1
TGTGCCAGCAGCCAAGGAGGGGGCATGTCGTACAATGAGCAGTTCTTC | CASSQGGGMSYNEQFF | TRBJ2-1 | TRBV3-1 | few | TRBD1
TGTGCCAGCAGTCCCACCTGGGGGACACGAAGTAAGAATGAGCAGTTCTTC | CASSPTWGTRSKNEQFF | TRBJ2-1 | TRBV25-1 | - | -
TGTGCCAGCAGCCCCCGGACAGGGGGCGACGAGCAGTACTTC | CASSPRTGGDEQYF | TRBJ2-7 | TRBV7-2 | - | TRBD1
TGTGCCAGCTCACCCAGCCGGGGGCGCACAGATACGCAGTATTTT | CASSPSRGRTDTQYF | TRBJ2-3 | TRBV18 | - | -
TGTGCCAGCACTATAACGGGACTAGCAAGTGAGCAGTTCTTC | CASTITGLASEQFF | TRBJ2-1 | TRBV6-2/TRBV6-3 | many | TRBD2
TGTGCCAGCAGCGAAGCGGGACTGAGCTCCTACGAGCAGTACTTC | CASSEAGLSSYEQYF | TRBJ2-7 | TRBV7-2 | - | TRBD2
TGTGCCACCAGCAGAGATCGGGTAGGAACTGGGACAGATACGCAGTATTTT | CATSRDRVGTGTDTQYF | TRBJ2-3 | TRBV15 | - | -
TGTGCCAGCAAGTCCAACCCCCCGAGGGTCGCTGAAGCTTTCTTT | CASKSNPPRVAEAFF | TRBJ1-1 | TRBV27 | - | -
TGTGCCAGCAGTTTAGCGCTGGGGCGCTATGGCTACACCTTC | CASSLALGRYGYTF | TRBJ1-2 | TRBV12-3/TRBV12-4 | few | -
TGTGCCAGCAGTTTAGGAGTCCTCCTAGCCAAAAACATTCAGTACTTC | CASSLGVLLAKNIQYF | TRBJ2-4 | TRBV27 | - | -
TGTGCCAGCAGTTACAGACAGGGCACAGATACGCAGTATTTT | CASSYRQGTDTQYF | TRBJ2-3 | TRBV6-5 | - | -
TGCGCCAGCAGCCAGCGGGGGGACAGATCTAGCACAGATACGCAGTATTTT | CASSQRGDRSSTDTQYF | TRBJ2-3 | TRBV4-3 | - | -
TGTGCCAGCAGTCGAAACAGGGGCGGGTACAATGAGCAGTTCTTC | CASSRNRGGYNEQFF | TRBJ2-1 | TRBV6-2/TRBV6-3 | many | TRBD1
TGTGCCACCAGCAGGGGTAGGAGCGGAAAATACACAGATACGCAGTATTTT | CATSRGRSGKYTDTQYF | TRBJ2-3 | TRBV15 | - | -
TGCAGTGCTAGACCCACAGGGTACGAGCAGTTCTTC | CSARPTGYEQFF | TRBJ2-1 | TRBV20-1 | few | -
TGTGCCAGCAGTGCGAACAGGGGAGGCTACGAGCAGTACTTC | CASSANRGGYEQYF | TRBJ2-7 | TRBV6-2/TRBV6-3 | once | -
TGTGCCAGCTCACCTTCCGGAAGAAGCACAGATACGCAGTATTTT | CASSPSGRSTDTQYF | TRBJ2-3 | TRBV18 | few | -
TGCGCCAGCAGCGGGTTGGGGATGCAGACCCAGTACTTC | CASSGLGMQTQYF | TRBJ2-5 | TRBV5-1 | - | -
TGTGCCAGCAGTCCCTTATACACCGGGGAGCTGTTTTTT | CASSPLYTGELFF | TRBJ2-2 | TRBV27 | - | -
TGTGCCAGCAGCAGGGGACAGGGGAGCGACATTCAGTACTTC | CASSRGQGSDIQYF | TRBJ2-4 | TRBV3-1 | - | TRBD1
TGTGCCAGCAGTACAGAGGACAGGGTCGCCACTGAAGCTTTCTTT | CASSTEDRVATEAFF | TRBJ1-1 | TRBV6-5 | - | TRBD1